In its sample, the clone carrying this TCR beta chain was seen a few times. Its antigen is unknown. The data stem from a study of T cell responses to AZD1222 COVID-19 vaccine. The study, taken as a whole, reports: There were mostly white British donors and more females than males, and clonal diversity was possibly underestimated. Following two doses of AZD1222, Spike-specific TCR breadth and depth rose. Seropositive status at baseline applied to only six AZD1222 recipients.

TCRdb's copy holds only in-frame clones and misses some; the assay was immunoSEQ multiplex PCR. This sample yields about 130,000 clones, of which 80% to 90% are seen a single time; under 2.5% belongs to the top ten. This specimen was peripheral blood, taken on day 0 of AZD1222 vaccination. The receptor was isolated from an adult in good health.

The CDR3 loop is CASSLEQGGTEAFF. The CDR3 DNA sequence: TGCGCCAGCAGCTTGGAACAGGGGGGCACTGAAGCTTTCTTT. The rearrangement joins TRBV5-1 to TRBJ1-1, with 8 bases identical to TRBD1. The V and J ends lost 0 bases and 4 bases, in that order; junction bases with no gene match: 2. Germline assignment: CDR1 SGHRS and CDR2 YFSETQ. CDR3 length equals 14 residues.